The 10 T cell receptor beta chains given below trace back to one sample, sequenced in a study of control samples from healthy donors and cancer patients (dated by TCRdb to the early 2020s). To prepare the library, the immunoSEQ multiplex PCR assay was applied. Sourced from immuneACCESS, this table was stored by TCRdb with only in-frame sequences that have V and J called. A share of the clones is absent; for the studies checked, an unresolved V gene accounts for under half, and the remainder has no known explanation. Across this sample there are around 110,000 clones, with 88% seen only once. The top ten clones comprise 2% to 3% of the sample. The specimen was blood. The receptor source for this set is a woman in her seventies in good health.

The J gene is TRBJ2-5, the V gene TRBV7-6; 13 bases align to TRBD2. CDR1 is SGHVS and CDR2 is FNYEAQ in the germline V gene. J was trimmed by 5 bases and V by 4 bases; bases with no gene match: 19. This CDR3 region has 20 residues. The CDR3 loop is CASSSKGPSPLAGGRETQYF. The CDR3 DNA follows: TGTGCCAGCAGCTCCAAAGGGCCTTCCCCACTAGCGGGGGGGAGGGAGACCCAGTACTTC.

The chain is built from TRBV13 and TRBJ2-3, with D perhaps matching TRBD1 (6 bases). The CDR3 consists of 15 residues. The germline V and J ends were trimmed by 5 bases and 5 bases, with 17 bases remaining between them. Germline lookup yields CDR1 PRHDT and CDR2 FYEKMQ (reference sequence). In DNA form, the CDR3 reads TGTGCCAGCAGCAAACAGGGCGGAATACGAGATACGCAGTATTTT. Protein: CASSKQGGIRDTQYF. The variable domain in full, with the rest retrieved from reference TRBV13 and TRBJ2-3, is AAGVIQSPRHLIKEKRETATLKCYPIPRHDTVYWYQQGPGQDPQFLISFYEKMQSDKGSIPDRFSAQQFSDYHSELNMSSLELGDSALYFCASSKQGGIRDTQYFGPGTRLTVL.

V usage is TRBV4-1 and J usage is TRBJ2-2, with D possibly TRBD1 on 5 matching bases. The V end was cut by 4 bases, the J end by 3 bases, with 15 bases between. CDR3 length equals 16 residues. Germline V gives CDR1 MGHRA, CDR2 YSYEKL. Written as DNA, the CDR3 is TGCGCCAGCAGCCTCGGGCCGACAGCGTACACCGGGGAGCTGTTTTTT. Translating it yields CASSLGPTAYTGELFF.

The chain couples TRBV7-7 to TRBJ1-4; 8 positions match TRBD1. The CDR3 is 15 amino acids. J lost 4 bases, V lost 4 bases, and 5 bases had no gene match. Per germline, CDR1 SSHAT and CDR2 FNYEAQ (reference sequence). CDR3 amino acids: CASSSPDRGNEKLFF. The CDR3 DNA reads as TGTGCCAGCAGCTCCCCCGACAGGGGTAATGAAAAACTGTTTTTT.

In regard to this clone: The junction departs from the called germline gene at one end, perhaps through a read error. The chain uses TRBV7-2 and TRBJ2-2; D perhaps matches TRBD2 (5 bases). The CDR3 length is 14 residues. The germline gives CDR1 SGHTA, CDR2 FQGNSA. CDR3 DNA sequence: TGTGCCAGCAGCCTCTCCGGCAACACCGGGAAGCTGTTTTTT. Its protein is CASSLSGNTGKLFF.

This clone turned up a few times. The rearrangement uses TRBV29-1 and TRBJ2-7; TRBD2 aligns across 7 bases. CDR3 size: 15 residues. The germline gives CDR1 SQVTM, CDR2 ANQGSEA. Unmatched junction bases numbered 9, after V lost 0 bases and J lost 4 bases. CDR3 in DNA: TGCAGCGTTGAAGATGTAGGTCAGGGACTATACGAGCAGTACTTC. As protein: CSVEDVGQGLYEQYF.

V gene TRBV4-1 combines with J gene TRBJ2-5; D is uncertain. CDR1 is MGHRA and CDR2 is YSYEKL in the germline V gene. CDR3 size: 13 residues. The germline V and J ends were trimmed by 0 bases and 5 bases, with 7 bases remaining between them. The CDR3 DNA follows: TGCGCCAGCAGCCAAGATCGATGGGAGACCCAGTACTTC. Its translation is CASSQDRWETQYF.

V and J are TRBV5-1 and TRBJ2-7; no firm D call. Between the trimmed V and J ends, which lost 4 bases and 4 bases, there was a span of 9 bases. The germline CDR1 and CDR2 sequences are SGHRS and YFSETQ. CDR3 length equals 12 residues. Written as DNA, the CDR3 is TGCGCCAGCAGCCGCATGGGTTACGAGCAGTACTTC. Residues: CASSRMGYEQYF.

This rearrangement joins TRBV5-1 to TRBJ2-1, with 7 bases aligning to TRBD2. The CDR3 is 15 residues long. Germline CDR1 and CDR2: SGHRS and YFSETQ. Unmatched junction bases numbered 6, after V lost 0 bases and J lost 6 bases. CDR3 loop: CASSLAGLEANEQFF. The CDR3 DNA is TGCGCCAGCAGCTTGGCCGGACTAGAGGCCAATGAGCAGTTCTTC.

The V call is TRBV5-4, the J call TRBJ2-5, with D tentatively TRBD1 (6 bases). Trimming took off 3 bases at V and 5 bases at J, with 17 bases between the two ends. The CDR3 runs to 15 residues. Per the germline V gene, CDR1 is SGHNT and CDR2 is YYREEE (reference sequence). The CDR3 DNA follows: TGTGCCAGCAGCTCAGGGTGGGGGCCGGGTGAGACCCAGTACTTC. The encoded protein is CASSSGWGPGETQYF.